The text below deals with one T cell receptor beta chain. Its antigen is still unknown. Per-base qualities were not stored, and no clone one base away is much larger. The receptor library was made with the immunoSEQ multiplex PCR assay. For the multiplex PCR, a mixture combining 60 forward primers for TCR Vbeta segments and 13 reverse primers for TCR Jbeta segments was used. A multiplex PCR assay on genomic DNA amplified the CDR3 region of rearranged TCR beta genes. The Illumina HiSeq System was used to sequence the amplified TCR beta libraries as 87-base-pair reads. As for the original processing: In a later analysis, tens of millions of unique TCR beta chains were counted across the 500 to 850 repertoires, and around 10 million of these chains were shared by at least two donors. Raw reads were error-corrected and collapsed into unique sequences by a nearest-neighbor algorithm in which closely related sequences were merged to remove PCR and sequencing errors. Alignment of CDR3 sequences to IMGT reference sequences was used to assign V, D and J gene segments. For a sequence to be retained, at least a six-nucleotide match to both a V gene segment and a J gene segment was required. A rearrangement counted as productive if the CDR3 had no stop codons and remained in frame with V and J, and every other rearrangement counted as non-productive. CDR3 was defined according to IMGT convention as the region running from the second conserved V-encoded cysteine to the conserved J-encoded phenylalanine. The earlier analysis of 587 of the donors excluded any sequence lacking an unambiguous match to a single V gene segment. An earlier analysis of around 600 of the donors classified V segments as functional when productive rearrangements were above 56.7% and as segregating when the standard deviation between donors was above 5%. A statistical classification framework was built to diagnose cytomegalovirus status from the catalog of TCR beta chain sequences. V and J gene assignment, in a later analysis, came from comparing TCR nucleotide sequences with IMGT/GENE-DB human TR gene sequences. Using the TCRdist pipeline, a later analysis assigned CDR3 sequences along with most-parsimonious VDJ recombination scenarios. In a later analysis, each TCR beta chain was defined by its CDR3 amino acid sequence together with its V-gene family, and reads without a unique V-gene family were excluded. As a way to deal with suspected cross-contamination and a sequencing artifact, a later analysis dropped 500 to 700 nucleotide sequences that were highly shared and had low generation probability. In a later analysis, a clonal expansion index for each public chain was calculated from normalized within-repertoire ranks of inferred template counts. A later analysis computed generation probabilities with a VDJ recombination model fitted to out-of-frame rearrangements, and checked the results against IGoR. A later analysis scored TCR-TCR, TCR-HLA and TCR-CMV co-occurrence with hypergeometric tests, applying a repertoire-size bias correction to TCR pairs. To estimate false discovery rates, a later analysis permuted the HLA or CMV assignments 20 times. In a later analysis, co-occurring TCRs were grouped using DBSCAN, and TCRdist sequence similarity was added for clustering within HLA-allele-positive subsets. Co-occurrence clustering excluded repertoires with fewer than 30,000 or more than 120,000 public chains, plus five with anomalous nucleotide sharing. TCRdb mirrors the immuneACCESS table, restricted to in-frame sequences. Some clones are absent from its copies; in checked studies, under half trace to an unresolved V gene, and the reason for the others is unknown. The V and J calls and the clone size are those of that table, but D and trimming were determined from the DNA. The sample table holds 210,000 or so clones, of which 70% to 90% were seen once. The biggest ten clones account for about 0.22% of the sample.

The sample belongs to a study of cytomegalovirus exposure and HLA in healthy donors listed by TCRdb under 2017. Broadly, across the study: In an earlier analysis of 587 of the donors, 276 Gb of sequence data and 95 million to 130 million unique TCR beta sequences from about 179 million T cells were reported. Donor age, sex, ethnicity and CMV serostatus were compiled alongside the repertoire data. Along with the approximately 600-subject first cohort, a separate validation cohort of over a hundred different subjects was used. Roughly 300 gigabases of sequencing data and 78 million or so unique TCR sequences were included in an early release covering under 650 HLA-typed donors. Genome-wide SNP genotypes for about 60% of the roughly 700 donors were used in a later genetic analysis, which treated that subset as a discovery cohort. Class I and class II HLA loci were covered by the typing at four-digit resolution. An earlier analysis of roughly 600 of the donors used high-throughput TCR beta sequencing to judge whether each TCR beta V gene segment behaved as functional or pseudogenic. In a later analysis, previously published TCR beta repertoires from 666 donors were re-analyzed and high-resolution HLA genotyping was added so that TCR occurrence patterns could be studied. High-throughput TCR immunosequencing, statistical association of individual TCRs with disease status, and machine learning were combined to predict cytomegalovirus infection status. Using immunosequencing, the study profiled T cell repertoires from 550 to 750 subjects and related those repertoires to cytomegalovirus serostatus. The number of donors typed differed by locus, with 629-630 for A, B, C, DRB1 and DQB1, roughly 520 for DQA1, about 610 for DPA1, and approximately 470 for DPB1. The genetic ancestry cluster associated with self-reported Caucasian donors included around four fifths of the roughly 400 genotyped donors. The later analysis used no new phenotypic data to find candidate immune exposures, relying instead on TCR beta sequences and their occurrence across donors. Among over 350 genotyped donors of the cohort, an average of about 240,000 unique TCR beta nucleotide sequences were sequenced per donor, about a sixth of them non-productive. Roughly 5 DR-DQ haplotypes were handled as single units for association and clustering, since linkage in the cohort was strong. The study aimed to test whether signatures of past pathogen exposure could be identified by cataloging public T cell receptors. All discovery cohort repertoires had been generated using a single sequencing platform. Points the paper makes about the study in general: Because HLA typing was missing for some donors at each locus, association tests included only the typed subset. In a later genetic analysis, fewer N-insertions in productive TCRs were reported among donors in an Asian-associated ancestry cluster than the approximately 710-donor mean. Because counts were too low, some 16 rarely observed V segments, including chromosome 9 orphons, were excluded from the earlier analysis of 587 of the donors. Most TCR sequences were observed very rarely across donors, whereas some public TCRs were present in many individuals. Linkage disequilibrium might explain the correlated functional status among segregating V segments, but an unknown experimental factor could not be ruled out. A few of the identified cytomegalovirus-associated TCR beta chains were confirmed in vitro to be specific for cytomegalovirus antigens. The authors suggested that the approach could potentially be extended to other disease states and immunological phenotypes. Sequencing depth was assumed to be roughly uniform across donors in the presence/absence analyses, though that assumption may not hold. In an earlier analysis of 587 of the donors, most TCR beta V segments appeared in productive rearrangements about 87% or about 30% of the time, broadly matching IMGT annotations. In a later analysis, several top co-occurrence clusters were reported to appear linked to parvovirus B19, influenza, CMV and Epstein-Barr virus. In a later genetic analysis, a missense DCLRE1C variant was associated with V-gene and J-gene trimming of TCR beta chains, and the association was replicated in an independent cohort. The study listed approximately 160 TCR beta chains as associated with cytomegalovirus. Only TCR beta chains were sequenced in this cohort, and the absence of alpha or paired-chain data limited detectable features. The classifier was reported to diagnose cytomegalovirus status with high specificity and sensitivity in both the original cohort and the validation cohort. A cluster of highly shared sequence variants was judged likely to represent a technical artifact of the sequencing pipeline. A further reported finding was that TCR beta sequences accurately predicted the HLA-A and HLA-B alleles for most subjects in the first cohort. In a later analysis, TCR association rates were found to vary across HLA loci, with the most associated TCRs seen for DRB1 alleles and the fewest for HLA-C alleles. In a later analysis, HLA-associated TCR beta chains showed more clonal expansion and lower generation probabilities than non-associated chains that were equally common. At a false discovery rate of 0.05, a later analysis linked roughly 17,000 TCR beta sequences to specific HLA alleles. CMV serostatus was the only immune exposure information available for the cohort. According to a later analysis, most CMV-associated TCR beta chains appeared to be HLA-restricted, and the HLA associations seemed to be driven largely by CMV exposure. Strong co-occurrence of HLA alleles, especially DR and DQ, made assigning TCR associations to individual alleles difficult.

The cohort consisted of hundreds of healthy bone marrow donors. At the time of sampling, every cohort member was nominally healthy, though immune exposures that went unrecorded were likely present. The donor tested CMV seronegative, placing the donor among the 350 or so seronegative members of the cohort. A peripheral blood sample was provided by each donor, and peripheral blood mononuclear cells were used for TCR beta sequencing. The Qiagen DNeasy Blood Extraction Kit was used to extract genomic DNA from the blood cell samples. Sequencing was carried out using PBMCs. The TCR originated in a girl aged 2 to 10 in good health and CMV-seronegative.

The DNA sequence is given as TGTGCCAGCAGCTCTCCCACCAGCGGGAGGTCCCAAGAGACCCAGTACTTC. The resulting protein is CASSSPTSGRSQETQYF. This chain is built from TRBV7-9 and TRBJ2-5; 9 bases in the junction line up with TRBD2. After removal of 4 bases from V and 1 base from J, the junction retains 10 bases not matched to a gene. The CDR3 numbers 17 residues from cysteine through phenylalanine. Just the 51-base CDR3 DNA is kept, in frame starting at base 1. The germline V gene (reference sequence) specifies SEHNR as CDR1 and FQNEAQ as CDR2.